The entry that follows covers one T cell receptor (beta chain) sequence. Only in-frame clones appear in the TCRdb table, and some are missing; sequencing was by immunoSEQ multiplex PCR. The top ten clones hold about 4.5% of a sample with 57,000 or so clones, about four fifths of them seen once. V was shortened by 5 bases and J by 2 bases, with 20 bases between the two germline ends. The germline V gene encodes CDR1 LNHDA and CDR2 SQIVND (reference sequence). The CDR3 is made up of 17 amino acids. The sample originates from a study of PD-L1 blockade in urothelial cancer. The origin of this receptor is a man between 65 and 85 years old with urothelial cancer. The input for sequencing was PBMCs, taken around atezolizumab (anti-PD-L1) treatment. V is TRBV19 and J is TRBJ2-3, with D maybe TRBD2 (6 bases). CDR3 nucleotides: TGTGCCAGTAGTCTTACGAGGGACGGGAGCACCACAGATACGCAGTATTTT. Its translation is CASSLTRDGSTTDTQYF.